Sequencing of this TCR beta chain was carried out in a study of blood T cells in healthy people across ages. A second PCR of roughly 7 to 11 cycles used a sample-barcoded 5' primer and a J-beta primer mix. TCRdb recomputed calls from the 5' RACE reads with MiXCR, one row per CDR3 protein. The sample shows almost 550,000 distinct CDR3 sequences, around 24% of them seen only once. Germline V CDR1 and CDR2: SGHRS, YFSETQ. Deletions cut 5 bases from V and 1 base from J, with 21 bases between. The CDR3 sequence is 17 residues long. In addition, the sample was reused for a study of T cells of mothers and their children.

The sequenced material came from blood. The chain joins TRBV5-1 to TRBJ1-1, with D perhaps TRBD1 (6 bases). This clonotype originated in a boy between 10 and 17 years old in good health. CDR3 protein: CASRNRNPGGQNTEAFF. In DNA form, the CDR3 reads TGCGCCAGCAGGAACCGAAATCCCGGGGGACAGAACACTGAAGCTTTCTTT.